Presented here are 15 T cell receptor beta chains from one specimen sequenced in a study of tumor-infiltrating lymphocytes in primary liver carcinoma. Co-extraction yielded RNA and DNA from about 20-30 mg of unsorted bulk tissue. Production of TCR beta cDNA used roughly 480 ng total RNA together with a constant-region primer. It was through three nested multiplex PCR rounds of slightly modified ARM-PCR that TCR beta libraries arose. In the first two PCR rounds, TRBV1-TRBV30 forward primers were paired with a C-beta reverse primer, and each round lasted about 10 cycles. TCRdb re-derived calls from the multiplex PCR reads in MiXCR, one entry per CDR3 protein. The sample shows 20,000 to 25,000 distinct CDR3 sequences, approximately 80% of them seen only once. Sample: liver tumor tissue from sampling region 2. Subset indicated: tumor region T2, inferior pole. The receptors derive from a woman aged 25-40 years with primary liver carcinoma and hepatitis B virus infection.

The chain combines TRBV4-2 with TRBJ2-4, with 7 positions matching TRBD2. The CDR3 loop spans 16 amino acids. J gave up 2 bases and V 7 bases, and 11 bases lay outside the gene matches. CDR1 and CDR2 (germline): LGHNA, YNFKEQ. CDR3 nucleotides: TGTGCCAGCACTCAGGCTCCAGCGGGATCCAAAAACATTCAGTACTTC. Its translation is CASTQAPAGSKNIQYF.

CDR3 sequence reads: CASRLSGDSYEQYF. CDR3 DNA sequence: TGTGCCAGCAGACTCAGCGGAGACTCCTACGAGCAGTACTTC. This chain joins TRBV6-2 or TRBV6-3 and TRBJ2-7; a possible D gene is TRBD2 (5 bases). Germline V gene sequence: CDR1 MNHEY, CDR2 SVGEGT. CDR3 length equals 14 residues. V dropped 6 bases and J dropped 0 bases, with 12 bases sitting between them.

At least ten counts were recorded for this clonotype. V is TRBV12-5 and J is TRBJ1-5; 9 positions agree with TRBD1. Trimming at V came to 7 bases and at J to 6 bases, leaving 7 bases not matched to a gene. Germline V CDR1 and CDR2: LGHNT, FRNRAP. The CDR3 has 14 residues. The CDR3 loop reads CASVSGTGSQPQHF. The CDR3 coding sequence is TGTGCTAGTGTCTCCGGGACAGGGAGTCAGCCCCAGCATTTT.

Worth noting for this clonotype: At one of its ends the junction is not consistent with the germline gene, which may arise from a read error. The chain's CDR3 is CAWSSEQSYNEQFF. The DNA for the CDR3 is TGTGCATGGAGTTCGGAGCAATCCTACAATGAGCAGTTCTTC. The chain employs TRBV30 and TRBJ2-1; D is ambiguous. The CDR3 has 14 amino acids. Germline assignment: CDR1 GTSNPN and CDR2 SVGIG (reference sequence).

Comments on this clonotype: The junction shows a germline mismatch at one end, possibly a read error. The J gene is TRBJ1-2, the V gene TRBV20-1; D not certain. CDR3 length equals 13 residues. The germline V gene has CDR1 DFQATT and CDR2 SNEGSKA (reference sequence). CDR3 bases: TGCAGTGCTAAACGGACGGTAGTCTATGGTTACACCTTC. Amino acid sequence: CSAKRTVVYGYTF.

As for this clonotype: Since the CDR3 does not end with the conserved phenylalanine or tryptophan, this likely comes from a read error. The chain combines TRBV4-3 with TRBJ2-1, with D hard to call. The J call may be faulty, since TRBJ2-7 better matches the DNA end. The V gene's germline CDR1 is LGHNA and CDR2 YSLEER. The CDR3 consists of 14 residues. CDR3 sequence: CASSRTELVNEQYL. CDR3 DNA sequence: TGCGCCAGCAGCCGCACAGAGTTGGTCAATGAGCAGTACTTA.

About this clonotype itself: A read error may be the cause here, since a much bigger clone is one base away. Here the CDR3 DNA reads TGTGCCAGCAGCCAACCCTCAGGATTAACGGGAGTAACCGGGGAGCTGTTTTTT. It specifies CASSQPSGLTGVTGELFF. The chain links TRBV4-2 to TRBJ2-2, with D perhaps matching TRBD2 (6 bases). V lost 2 bases, J lost 5 bases, and 21 bases lay in between. CDR3 length: 18 amino acids. Germline CDR1 is LGHNA and CDR2 is YNFKEQ.

This chain connects TRBV11-2 to TRBJ2-1; D gene uncertain. The V end lost 11 bases, the J end lost 9 bases, and 20 bases lay between the germline ends. Per the germline V gene, CDR1 is SGHAT and CDR2 is FQNNGV. The CDR3 spans 13 residues. This CDR3 reads CAGGLGQRFEQFF. DNA for the CDR3: TGTGCCGGCGGCTTAGGGCAGAGGTTTGAGCAGTTCTTC.

As concerns this clonotype: One end of the junction varies from germline; a read error may be responsible. The V and J genes are TRBV4-3 and TRBJ2-7; possible D gene TRBD2, 5 bases. The CDR3 consists of 18 residues. Germline lookup yields CDR1 LGHNA and CDR2 YSLEER. The CDR3 spells CASSQAVTGSHISHEQCF. The CDR3 DNA follows: TGCGCCAGCAGCCAAGCTGTGACGGGGAGTCACATTAGCCACGAGCAGTGCTTC.

Regarding this clonotype: This CDR3 fails to terminate in the conserved phenylalanine or tryptophan, so it likely reflects a read error. V and J are TRBV4-3 and TRBJ2-7, with 7 nucleotides matching TRBD2. This CDR3 spans 18 amino acids. Germline V gives CDR1 LGHNA, CDR2 YSLEER. CDR3: CASNQAATGGHISYEQYL. In DNA form, the CDR3 reads TGCGCCAGCAACCAAGCTGCGACGGGGGGTCACATTAGCTACGAGCAGTACTTA.

This clonotype has only a few counts. Compared with germline, one end of the junction differs, possibly owing to a read error. The chain links TRBV11-3 to TRBJ2-1, with 8 bases matching TRBD2. The CDR3 sequence is 14 residues long. Germline V lookup: CDR1 SGHNT, CDR2 YENEEA. The CDR3 sequence: CASSLLAVGYERFF. The DNA of the CDR3 is TGTGCCAGCAGCCTACTAGCGGTGGGGTATGAGCGGTTCTTC.

With regard to this clonotype: The junction differs from germline at one of its ends, possibly a read error. V is TRBV4-1 and J is TRBJ1-4; the match to TRBD1 covers 12 bases. In germline, CDR1 is MGHRA, CDR2 YSYEKL. The CDR3 totals 17 residues. The CDR3 DNA sequence: TGCGCCAGCAGCCTAGCCGGGACAGGGGGCGCCTTCGAAAAGCTGTTTTTT. Its translation is CASSLAGTGGAFEKLFF.

CDR3 DNA: TGTGTCAACAGCTTGGTAGTACTGGGATCACCCCTCCACTTT. Translated, it gives CVNSLVVLGSPLHF. This sequence joins TRBV5-6 and TRBJ1-6, with no clear D. Germline CDR1 is SGHDT and CDR2 is YYEEEE. The CDR3 loop spans 14 amino acids.

Comment on this clonotype: A much larger clone sits a single nucleotide away, making a read error possible. The chain joins TRBV11-2 to TRBJ2-2; D not certain. Germline lookup yields CDR1 SGHAT and CDR2 FQNNGV. The CDR3 covers 14 residues. Trimming took 4 bases from V and 8 from J, leaving 14 bases between them. In DNA form, the CDR3 reads TGTGCCAGCAGCTCCTTTACTATCTTTGGGGAGCTGTTTTTT. It translates to CASSSFTIFGELFF.

The table lists this clonotype with many counts. An end of the junction differs from the germline gene, which may be a read error. The rearrangement joins TRBV7-9 to TRBJ2-7, with D hard to call. Germline V lookup: CDR1 SEHNR, CDR2 FQNEAQ (reference sequence). This CDR3 is built from 12 residues. CDR3 sequence reads: CAGSLVPNEQYF. The DNA of the CDR3 is TGTGCCGGCAGCTTAGTTCCCAACGAGCAGTACTTC.